This T cell receptor beta chain comes out of a study of T cell responses to AZD1222 COVID-19 vaccine. Here immunoSEQ multiplex PCR was the method, and the copy in TCRdb shows in-frame clones only, minus some. The profile covers about 60,000 clones, with 60% to 85% appearing a single time and approximately 3.5% taken by the ten largest. This clone was detected only a few times. This material consisted of peripheral blood, taken 28 days after the second AZD1222 dose. This receptor was identified in an adult who received the AZD1222 COVID-19 vaccine.

The CDR3 here is CASSYSRTASYNEQFF. The CDR3, as DNA: TGTGCCAGCAGCTATTCCCGGACAGCAAGTTACAATGAGCAGTTCTTC. The chain uses TRBV11-1 and TRBJ2-1; a weak D match, TRBD1 (6 bases). Germline CDR1 is SGHAT and CDR2 is FQDESV (reference sequence). V gave up 4 bases and J gave up 4 bases, with 17 bases separating them. The CDR3 loop spans 16 amino acids.